A single sample gave rise to the 23 T cell receptor beta chains below, sequenced in a study of OX40 agonist ivuxolimab in advanced cancers. The method was immunoSEQ multiplex PCR; TCRdb's version includes in-frame clones alone and lacks a portion of them. The table includes over 50,000 clones, roughly 92% detected once. The source was CD4+ or CD8+ T cells sorted from blood, collected in a trial of the OX40 agonist ivuxolimab. The receptors shown here come from an adult with an advanced solid tumor such as melanoma, head and neck, liver or kidney cancer.

The V and J genes are TRBV7-6 and TRBJ2-7; D ambiguous. V was clipped by 1 base and J by 2 bases, with 15 bases between them. CDR1 and CDR2 from the germline V gene are SGHVS and FNYEAQ. This CDR3 is built from 16 residues. CDR3 DNA sequence: TGTGCCAGCAGCTTAGGAACTGCAGCGTCCCCCTACGAGCAGTACTTC. It encodes CASSLGTAASPYEQYF.

This chain joins TRBV4-3 and TRBJ1-2, with a tentative D call TRBD1 (6 bases). The germline V gene encodes CDR1 LGHNA and CDR2 YSLEER. The CDR3 covers 15 residues. Trimming shortened V by 3 bases and J by 7 bases, and 18 bases separated the two germline ends. The CDR3 nucleotides are TGCGCCAGCAGCCAGGACAGATGGCTATTTGGTGGCTACACCTTC. This translates into CASSQDRWLFGGYTF.

The V and J genes are TRBV29-1 and TRBJ1-2; D unclear. This CDR3 has 12 amino acids. Germline CDR1 reads SQVTM; CDR2 reads ANQGSEA. Trimming left V 3 bases short and J 2 bases short, with 7 bases between. The CDR3 region is CSVDLANYGYTF. DNA of the CDR3: TGCAGCGTTGATCTGGCAAACTATGGCTACACCTTC.

The count of this clone is one. J is TRBJ1-5 and V is TRBV4-1; D may be TRBD1 (5 bases). The CDR3 consists of 18 residues. V was clipped by 0 bases and J by 2 bases, with 17 bases between them. In germline, CDR1 is MGHRA, CDR2 YSYEKL. CDR3 in DNA: TGCGCCAGCAGCCAAGACCCGCCAGGGACCTGGGGCAATCAGCCCCAGCATTTT. It codes for CASSQDPPGTWGNQPQHF.

In this sample, this clone turned up once. The chain has TRBV30 and TRBJ2-1; maybe TRBD2 (5 bases). The CDR3 has 13 residues. V lost 4 bases, J lost 4 bases, and 11 bases lay in between. Germline V gene lookup returns CDR1 GTSNPN and CDR2 SVGIG (reference sequence). The chain's CDR3 is CAWTEERYNEQFF. The DNA of the CDR3 is TGTGCCTGGACGGAGGAGAGGTACAATGAGCAGTTCTTC.

This chain links TRBV14 with TRBJ1-4, with D possibly matching TRBD1 (6 bases). The CDR3 runs 16 residues. Deletions cut 0 bases from V and 3 bases from J, with 11 bases between. In germline, CDR1 is SGHDN, CDR2 FVKESK. CDR3 protein: CASSQDLTGPNEKLFF. DNA for the CDR3: TGTGCCAGCAGCCAAGACCTGACAGGCCCTAATGAAAAACTGTTTTTT.

This rearrangement joins TRBV5-4 to TRBJ2-6; D perhaps matches TRBD1 (6 bases). Germline CDR1 is SGHNT and CDR2 is YYREEE (reference sequence). The CDR3 totals 15 residues. Trimming pared 2 bases from V and 4 bases from J, leaving 10 bases between. DNA of the CDR3: TGTGCCAGCAGCTTAACAGGGACCGGGGCCAACGTCCTGACTTTC. Protein: CASSLTGTGANVLTF.

V usage is TRBV6-1 and J usage is TRBJ1-6; D uncertain. Trimming stripped 1 base from V and 7 bases from J, with 5 bases between. The CDR3 covers 13 residues. Germline CDR1 reads MNHNS; CDR2 reads SASEGT. The CDR3 nucleotides are TGTGCCAGCAGTGAAGGGAGGAATTCACCCCTCCACTTT. It yields the protein CASSEGRNSPLHF.

The count of this clone is one. The chain joins TRBV7-2 to TRBJ2-7, with D uncertain. The germline gives CDR1 SGHTA, CDR2 FQGNSA. Between the trimmed V and J ends, which lost 1 base and 0 bases, there was a span of 10 bases. This CDR3 comprises 15 residues. CDR3 protein: CASSLETGSSYEQYF. CDR3 DNA: TGTGCCAGCAGCTTAGAGACCGGAAGCTCCTACGAGCAGTACTTC.

The chain combines TRBV5-1 with TRBJ2-7; D remains ambiguous. Trimming stripped 4 bases from V and 2 bases from J, with 13 bases between. The CDR3 totals 14 residues. Germline V lookup: CDR1 SGHRS, CDR2 YFSETQ. CDR3 sequence: CASSAGDGPYEQYF. The CDR3 nucleotides read TGCGCCAGCAGCGCTGGAGACGGACCCTACGAGCAGTACTTC.

V is TRBV4-3 and J is TRBJ1-2; D uncertain. Looked up from germline, CDR1 is LGHNA and CDR2 is YSLEER. This CDR3 has 14 amino acids. V lost 0 bases, J lost 4 bases, and 9 bases lay in between. CDR3 nucleotide sequence: TGCGCCAGCAGCCAAGATATCGACCTCTATGGCTACACCTTC. Translation: CASSQDIDLYGYTF.

The chain couples TRBV19 to TRBJ2-7; perhaps TRBD2 as D (6 bases). The germline gives CDR1 LNHDA, CDR2 SQIVND (reference sequence). Deletions cut 3 bases from V and 3 bases from J, with 12 bases between. This CDR3 is built from 14 residues. CDR3 DNA: TGTGCCAGTAGTATTTTCGGGGGATACTACGAGCAGTACTTC. Its translation is CASSIFGGYYEQYF.

The chain employs TRBV5-5 and TRBJ1-1; D remains unclear. V was shortened by 0 bases and J by 3 bases, with 9 bases between the two germline ends. CDR3 length: 14 residues. Germline lookup yields CDR1 SGHKS and CDR2 YYEKEE (reference sequence). The CDR3 is CASSLEEGYTEAFF. CDR3 DNA sequence: TGTGCCAGCAGCTTGGAAGAGGGTTACACTGAAGCTTTCTTT.

The chain has TRBV4-1 and TRBJ1-3; D perhaps matches TRBD1 (6 bases). Germline V gene sequence: CDR1 MGHRA, CDR2 YSYEKL. Trimming stripped 4 bases from V and 4 bases from J, with 11 bases between. This CDR3 region has 14 residues. CDR3 region: CASSRGTRGNTIYF. The CDR3 DNA reads TGCGCCAGCAGCCGTGGGACACGGGGAAACACCATATATTTT.

The rearrangement links TRBV2 to TRBJ1-2, with D possibly being TRBD1 (5 bases). Trimming took 2 bases from V and 5 from J, leaving 12 bases between them. The length of the CDR3 is 14 residues. CDR1 and CDR2 from the germline V gene are SNHLY and FYNNEI. The CDR3 DNA reads as TGTGCCAGCAGTGAAAAAGGGGTTTGGTATGGCTACACCTTC. Protein: CASSEKGVWYGYTF.

The CDR3 sequence is CSAGSVYEQYF. In DNA form, the CDR3 reads TGCAGTGCAGGGTCCGTTTACGAGCAGTACTTC. This chain links TRBV20-1 with TRBJ2-7, with D hard to call. V lost 6 bases, J lost 4 bases, and 10 bases lay in between. Germline assignment: CDR1 DFQATT and CDR2 SNEGSKA (reference sequence). This CDR3 comprises 11 residues.

The rearrangement links TRBV7-3 to TRBJ2-5; no firm D call. V was shortened by 2 bases and J by 0 bases, with 7 bases between the two germline ends. CDR3 size: 14 residues. The germline V gene has CDR1 SGHTA and CDR2 FQGTGA. CDR3 in DNA: TGTGCCAGCAGCTTAGCAGAGTACCAAGAGACCCAGTACTTC. Its protein product is CASSLAEYQETQYF.

J is TRBJ1-3 and V is TRBV2; 9 nucleotides match TRBD1. V gave up 6 bases and J gave up 2 bases; unmatched junction bases: 20. The CDR3 runs 20 residues. CDR1 SNHLY and CDR2 FYNNEI come from the germline V gene. The CDR3 reads CASRILRDRAPPGTGNTIYF. The DNA for the CDR3 is TGTGCCAGCAGAATCCTCCGGGACAGGGCTCCCCCGGGGACTGGAAACACCATATATTTT.

The chain links TRBV27 to TRBJ1-2; the D gene is possibly TRBD1 (6 bases). The CDR3 is 14 residues long. V dropped 7 bases and J dropped 7 bases, with 19 bases sitting between them. The germline V gene encodes CDR1 MNHEY and CDR2 SMNVEV (reference sequence). The CDR3: CASTNPPGDRGYTF. For the CDR3, the DNA is TGTGCCAGCACCAACCCCCCAGGGGACCGTGGCTACACCTTC.

V gene TRBV10-3 combines with J gene TRBJ1-1, with a weak D call TRBD1 (6 bases). V lost 5 bases and J 0 bases, leaving 7 bases between the germline ends. Germline assignment: CDR1 ENHRY and CDR2 SYGVKD. The CDR3 sequence is 13 residues long. The CDR3 bases are TGTGCCATCAGTCAGGGGATGAACACTGAAGCTTTCTTT. Amino acid sequence: CAISQGMNTEAFF.

This sequence joins TRBV7-9 and TRBJ2-5, with 7 bases fitting TRBD1. The CDR3 loop spans 14 amino acids. Germline CDR1 and CDR2: SEHNR and FQNEAQ (reference sequence). The V segment lost 5 bases and the J segment 2 bases; nucleotides outside the gene matches: 5. This CDR3 reads CASSPRQGQETQYF. The CDR3 DNA sequence: TGTGCCAGCAGCCCTCGACAGGGACAAGAGACCCAGTACTTC. Using reference TRBV7-9 and TRBJ2-5 for the parts outside the CDR3, the full variable domain is DTGVSQNPRHKITKRGQNVTFRCDPISEHNRLYWYRQTLGQGPEFLTYFQNEAQLEKSRLLSDRFSAERPKGSFSTLEIQRTEQGDSAMYLCASSPRQGQETQYFGPGTRLLVL.

The chain's CDR3 is CSATPRLGYTF. Here the CDR3 DNA reads TGCAGCGCAACACCCAGGCTTGGCTACACCTTC. V usage is TRBV29-1 and J usage is TRBJ1-2; D remains unclear. V gave up 7 bases and J gave up 7 bases, with 13 bases separating them. In germline, CDR1 is SQVTM, CDR2 ANQGSEA. The CDR3 is made up of 11 amino acids.

The table lists this clone with a count of one. The V and J genes are TRBV7-6 and TRBJ2-2, with D tentatively TRBD1 or TRBD2 (5 bases each). Trimming took 7 bases from V and 3 from J, leaving 9 bases between them. The CDR3 has 13 residues. The germline V gene encodes CDR1 SGHVS and CDR2 FNYEAQ. The CDR3 sequence is CASKRGDTGELFF. CDR3 DNA sequence: TGTGCCAGCAAGAGGGGAGACACCGGGGAGCTGTTTTTT.